Listed here are 15 T cell receptor beta chains from one sample, sequenced in a study of chemoradiotherapy in HPV16-positive cancers. Here immunoSEQ multiplex PCR was the method, and the copy in TCRdb shows in-frame clones only, minus some. The table lists about 66,000 clones, 88% of them singletons, with more than 3.5% in the top ten. Material: blood, obtained from a patient who underwent chemoradiotherapy. The receptors derive from a human donor with HPV-associated anogenital cancer.

The rearrangement links TRBV2 to TRBJ2-7, with D hard to call. The V and J ends lost 4 bases and 0 bases respectively, with 10 bases between them. CDR3 length: 14 residues. Germline V lookup: CDR1 SNHLY, CDR2 FYNNEI. The DNA of the CDR3 is TGTGCCAGCAGTGGGGTCAGGAGCTCCTACGAGCAGTACTTC. It encodes CASSGVRSSYEQYF.

The rearrangement joins TRBV29-1 to TRBJ2-3; tentative D call: TRBD2 (7 bases). V lost 1 base and J lost 3, with 17 bases in between. The CDR3 extends over 16 amino acids. Per the germline V gene, CDR1 is SQVTM and CDR2 is ANQGSEA. The CDR3 region is CSVEGFRGASTDTQYF. CDR3 sequence (DNA): TGCAGCGTTGAAGGGTTCCGGGGGGCAAGTACAGATACGCAGTATTTT.

This sequence joins TRBV28 and TRBJ1-2, with TRBD1 matching over 8 bases. The germline CDR1 and CDR2 sequences are MDHEN and SYDVKM. CDR3 length: 14 amino acids. V was pared by 5 bases and J by 7 bases, with 9 bases of the junction left unmatched. CDR3 nucleotides: TGTGCCAGCAGTCTCCAGGGGGCGCGGGTTGGCTACACCTTC. Translating it yields CASSLQGARVGYTF.

The V call is TRBV6-1, the J call TRBJ1-3; perhaps TRBD1 as D (5 bases). The CDR3 has 15 residues. The germline gives CDR1 MNHNS, CDR2 SASEGT. Trimming removed 6 bases at V and 4 bases at J, with 16 bases between. This CDR3 reads CASRGGRGIGNTIYF. The CDR3 coding sequence is TGTGCCAGCAGGGGTGGAAGGGGAATCGGAAACACCATATATTTT.

The chain uses TRBV5-1 and TRBJ2-3; D ambiguous. Germline V lookup: CDR1 SGHRS, CDR2 YFSETQ. The V and J ends lost 0 bases and 5 bases respectively, with 7 bases between them. The CDR3 contains 13 residues. The CDR3 DNA reads TGCGCCAGCAGCTTGGGGTTGGAAGATACGCAGTATTTT. This translates into CASSLGLEDTQYF.

The V and J genes are TRBV10-3 and TRBJ2-5, with TRBD2 as a possible D gene (5 bases). The CDR3 extends over 13 amino acids. The germline gives CDR1 ENHRY, CDR2 SYGVKD. The ends were cut back, 2 bases at V and 7 bases at J, with 11 bases in the middle. The CDR3: CAISENSEGTQYF. The DNA of the CDR3 is TGTGCCATCAGTGAGAATTCCGAGGGGACCCAGTACTTC.

The chain uses TRBV19 and TRBJ2-5; 9 nucleotides match TRBD1. Germline values: CDR1 LNHDA, CDR2 SQIVND (reference sequence). V lost 5 bases and J lost 5; bases outside the gene matches: 9. The CDR3 runs to 15 residues. CDR3 coding DNA: TGTGCCAGTAGTCCGGGACAGGGATTTAGGGAGACCCAGTACTTC. This gives the protein CASSPGQGFRETQYF.

This clone appeared a few times. The CDR3 DNA sequence: TGTGCCAGCAGTGACACTCCCCAGTCCCCTTTCTATGGCTACACCTTC. It codes for CASSDTPQSPFYGYTF. The chain recombines TRBV6-4 with TRBJ1-2; no clear D gene. This CDR3 is 16 amino acids long. V lost 2 bases and J lost 4, with 17 bases in between. Germline lookup yields CDR1 MRHNA and CDR2 SNTAGT.

In DNA, the CDR3 is TGTGCCAGTGCCGGGGTAGGGCTAGCGGGAGGGAGCGCAGATACGCAGTATTTT. It codes for CASAGVGLAGGSADTQYF. This rearrangement joins TRBV19 to TRBJ2-3, with TRBD2 identical over 12 bases. V dropped 8 bases and J dropped 4; count of bases not matched to a gene: 16. This CDR3 is 18 amino acids long. From germline, CDR1 is LNHDA and CDR2 SQIVND (reference sequence).

The chain couples TRBV5-1 to TRBJ2-7; TRBD2 matches at 9 bases. There are 13 residues in the CDR3. Trimming at V came to 6 bases and at J to 4 bases, leaving 5 bases not matched to a gene. Germline CDR1 reads SGHRS; CDR2 reads YFSETQ. The CDR3 DNA sequence: TGCGCCAGCAACGCGGGGGGGCAGTACGAGCAGTACTTC. Encoded protein: CASNAGGQYEQYF.

This chain's CDR3 is CAISDPAQTTDTQYF. DNA for the CDR3: TGTGCCATCAGTGACCCGGCGCAGACCACAGATACGCAGTATTTT. This chain uses TRBV10-3 with TRBJ2-3; no definite D call. CDR3 size: 15 residues. Germline V gene lookup returns CDR1 ENHRY and CDR2 SYGVKD. Trimming pared 3 bases from V and 2 bases from J, leaving 12 bases between.

The rearrangement joins TRBV5-8 to TRBJ2-1; D is perhaps TRBD2 (5 bases). Trimming shortened V by 6 bases and J by 6 bases, and 19 bases separated the two germline ends. The length of the CDR3 is 15 residues. In germline, CDR1 is SGHTS, CDR2 YDEGEE. The CDR3: CASTQAARALNEQFF. The DNA of the CDR3 is TGTGCCAGCACCCAGGCGGCGCGGGCCCTCAATGAGCAGTTCTTC.

This rearrangement joins TRBV12-2 to TRBJ2-5; the table gives TRBD1 as D, unverified against the DNA. TRBV12-2 is reported as a pseudogene. The CDR3 consists of 14 residues. CDR3 sequence reads: CASRPSGGRETQYF. DNA of the CDR3: TGTGCAAGTCGCCCCTCTGGGGGCCGGGAGACCCAGTACTTC.

The chain couples TRBV5-6 to TRBJ2-3, with unresolved D. In germline, CDR1 is SGHDT, CDR2 YYEEEE. Trimming stripped 0 bases from V and 2 bases from J, with 4 bases between. The CDR3 covers 13 residues. The CDR3 sequence is CASSLGFTDTQYF. The CDR3, as DNA: TGTGCCAGCAGCTTGGGTTTCACAGATACGCAGTATTTT.

The CDR3 spells CASSVAASGREQFF. Written as DNA, the CDR3 is TGTGCCAGCAGCGTAGCGGCTAGCGGGAGAGAGCAGTTCTTC. V usage is TRBV9 and J usage is TRBJ2-1; 10 bases are shared with TRBD2. Germline trimming cut 0 bases from V and 10 bases from J; bases unmatched to any gene: 4. CDR1 and CDR2 from the germline V gene are SGDLS and YYNGEE. The length of the CDR3 is 14 residues.